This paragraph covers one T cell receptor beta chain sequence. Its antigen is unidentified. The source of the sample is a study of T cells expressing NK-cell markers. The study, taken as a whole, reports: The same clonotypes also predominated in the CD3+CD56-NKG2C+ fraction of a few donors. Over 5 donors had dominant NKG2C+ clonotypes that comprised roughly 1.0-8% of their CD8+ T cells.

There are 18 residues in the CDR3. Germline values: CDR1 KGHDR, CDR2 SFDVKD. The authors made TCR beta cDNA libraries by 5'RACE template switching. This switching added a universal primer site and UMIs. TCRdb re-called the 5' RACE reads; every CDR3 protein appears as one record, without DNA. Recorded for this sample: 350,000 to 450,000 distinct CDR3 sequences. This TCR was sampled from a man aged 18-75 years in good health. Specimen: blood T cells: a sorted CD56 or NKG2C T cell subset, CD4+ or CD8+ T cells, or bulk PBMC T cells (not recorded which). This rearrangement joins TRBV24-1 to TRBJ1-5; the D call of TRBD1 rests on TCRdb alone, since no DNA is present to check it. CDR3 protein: CATSDLSPDRGGNQPQHF.